A single sample is the source of the 5 T cell receptor beta chains below, sequenced in a study of spatial heterogeneity in lung cancer. One entry per CDR3 protein results from TCRdb running MiXCR on the 5' RACE reads. The sample lists about 23,000 distinct CDR3 sequences; approximately 3.3% were seen once. Sample time point: sample taken at primary tumor resection. The sequencing here drew on PBMCs, taken at surgery. The receptors stem from a female donor with early-stage non-small cell lung cancer.

As for this clonotype: It may be a read error: a sequence one base away is much more abundant. V is TRBV2 and J is TRBJ2-7; D is perhaps TRBD1 (6 bases). The CDR3 has 12 residues. CDR1 is SNHLY and CDR2 is FYNNEI in the germline V gene. Trimming pared 7 bases from V and 2 bases from J, leaving 9 bases between. The CDR3 region is CASKGTPYEQYF. The DNA for the CDR3 is TGTGCCAGCAAGGGGACACCCTACGAGCAGTACTTC.

This clonotype showed up many times. This rearrangement joins TRBV15 to TRBJ2-2, with D possibly called TRBD1 or TRBD2 (5 bases each). V dropped 3 bases and J dropped 5 bases, with 19 bases sitting between them. Germline V gene sequence: CDR1 LNHNV, CDR2 YYDKDF (reference sequence). CDR3 size: 17 residues. CDR3 region: CATSSRVTGWGTGELFF. In nucleotides, the CDR3 is TGTGCCACCAGCAGCCGAGTTACGGGATGGGGGACCGGGGAGCTGTTTTTT.

This clonotype appeared many times. The V call is TRBV20-1, the J call TRBJ1-5; the D is unclear. The CDR3 consists of 14 residues. Germline assignment: CDR1 DFQATT and CDR2 SNEGSKA (reference sequence). Between the trimmed V and J ends, which lost 0 bases and 4 bases, there was a span of 10 bases. CDR3 DNA sequence: TGCAGTGCTAGAGACACCCGTGGGAATCAGCCCCAGCATTTT. Amino acid sequence: CSARDTRGNQPQHF.

The sample holds many counts of this clonotype. The rearrangement uses TRBV2 and TRBJ2-1; no clear D. Germline values: CDR1 SNHLY, CDR2 FYNNEI. Trimming cost V 7 bases and J 10 bases, with 14 bases left between them. The CDR3 covers 12 residues. The CDR3 DNA sequence: TGTGCCAGCAAAAGGCCGTTTGGGGAGCAGTTCTTC. Translating it yields CASKRPFGEQFF.

This clonotype has a count of ten or more. The J gene is TRBJ2-7, the V gene TRBV2, with 7 bases fitting TRBD1. Germline CDR1 reads SNHLY; CDR2 reads FYNNEI. V was pared by 2 bases and J by 2 bases, with 9 bases of the junction left unmatched. The CDR3 spans 16 residues. CDR3 loop: CASSEPRTGDTYEQYF. The CDR3 DNA reads TGTGCCAGCAGTGAACCCCGGACAGGCGATACCTACGAGCAGTACTTC.